This is a list of T cell receptor beta chains from one sample in a study of T cell repertoires in cytomegalovirus infection. TCRdb reprocessed the reads via MiXCR and lists one record per CDR3 protein. The sample has 200,000 or so distinct CDR3 sequences, about 28% seen once. Sample: PBMCs. These TCRs come from a human donor in good health (CMV status not recorded). Some clones in this sample may be carry-over from other donors' samples. The CDR3 runs from the conserved cysteine through the conserved F or W.

v_call	j_call	cdr3_aa
TRBV18	TRBJ2-1	CASSLLPGTSNSYNEQFF
TRBV12-3/TRBV12-4	TRBJ2-7	CASSSQNYYEQYF
TRBV10-3	TRBJ1-2	CAITVGTNYGYTF
TRBV5-6	TRBJ1-2	CASTLGEDGYTF
TRBV3-1	TRBJ2-5	CASSQVREETQYF
TRBV7-2	TRBJ1-3	CATFTGPSRRNTIYF
TRBV20-1	TRBJ1-4	CSAAGIANEKLFF
TRBV6-2/TRBV6-3	TRBJ2-5	CASSPRGASQETQYF
TRBV7-2	TRBJ2-5	CASSPRVQGTQYF
TRBV6-2/TRBV6-3	TRBJ2-1	CASGNGGKSYNEQFF
TRBV7-3	TRBJ1-2	CASSLTSDGTPYGYTF
TRBV7-3	TRBJ2-1	CASSPPRGQNNEQFF
TRBV5-1	TRBJ1-6	CASSPRGDLNSPLHF
TRBV30	TRBJ1-2	CAWSSRAANYGYTF
TRBV7-9	TRBJ2-1	CASSLARDNEQFF
TRBV6-1	TRBJ2-7	CASSEQPGVDEQYF
TRBV7-2	TRBJ2-7	CASSSSDYEQYF
TRBV6-5	TRBJ1-2	CASSYPGTGRRGYTF
TRBV6-2/TRBV6-3	TRBJ2-7	CASSLPPSEQYF
TRBV7-2	TRBJ1-2	CASSLARLGWGGTNYGYTF
TRBV7-6	TRBJ1-4	CASSLGSGNEKLFF
TRBV19	TRBJ1-1	CASTVGAGGTEAFF
TRBV30	TRBJ2-5	CAGNTDSEETQYF
TRBV7-9	TRBJ1-5	CASSLDGNQPQHF
TRBV7-2	TRBJ1-5	CASSLRSGSSNQPQHF
TRBV6-6	TRBJ1-5	CASSYNWDLTSNQPQHF
TRBV7-3	TRBJ2-5	CASSFSGTSGKQETQYF
TRBV7-8	TRBJ2-7	CASSPRAGQGGYEQYF
TRBV2	TRBJ1-4	CASSRDRGRNQGFF